Listed below are T cell receptor beta chains from one sample, sequenced in a study of OX40 agonist ivuxolimab in advanced cancers. Profiling relied on immunoSEQ multiplex PCR, and the TCRdb table lists in-frame clones only, not all of them. The table has 90,000 to 100,000 clones, 80% to 90% seen once. The material sequenced was CD4+ or CD8+ T cells sorted from blood, taken in a trial of the OX40 agonist ivuxolimab. These receptor sequences come from an adult with an advanced solid tumor such as melanoma, head and neck, liver or kidney cancer. Each CDR3 is given with its conserved first and last residue. The order of the fields is clone size, D gene, V gene, J gene, CDR3 length, CDR3 protein, CDR3 DNA. The D gene is left open where the match is weak. For some rows the clone size is stated as once, few or many, or as a class when expanded; others skip it.

.,.,TRBV7-9,TRBJ2-1,14,CASSTRGLKGRVFF,TGTGCCAGCAGCACCCGAGGACTAAAGGGGAGAGTGTTCTTC
.,TRBD2,TRBV6-1,TRBJ2-5,15,CASSEMRLAGKTQYF,TGTGCCAGCAGTGAAATGAGACTAGCGGGGAAGACCCAGTACTTC
.,TRBD2,TRBV19,TRBJ2-1,18,CASQGTSGSRRSYNEQFF,TGTGCCAGCCAGGGGACTAGCGGGAGTCGGCGCTCCTACAATGAGCAGTTCTTC
.,.,TRBV5-4,TRBJ1-3,15,CASSQPGGGGNTIYF,TGTGCCAGCAGCCAACCTGGGGGGGGAGGAAACACCATATATTTT
once,.,TRBV6-1,TRBJ1-5,12,CASTGSNQPQHF,TGTGCCAGCACTGGGTCCAATCAGCCCCAGCATTTT
once,.,TRBV19,TRBJ2-1,15,CASSIERLSGNEQFF,TGTGCCAGTAGTATAGAGCGTCTTTCGGGGAATGAGCAGTTCTTC
.,TRBD1,TRBV2,TRBJ1-5,17,CASRPRTGAYSNQPQHF,TGTGCCAGCAGGCCCCGGACAGGGGCATATAGCAATCAGCCCCAGCATTTT
.,TRBD1,TRBV25-1,TRBJ1-1,15,CASSKDRGGHTEAFF,TGTGCCAGCAGTAAGGACAGGGGGGGACACACTGAAGCTTTCTTT
.,.,TRBV6-6,TRBJ1-2,14,CASKAGLGAYGYTF,TGTGCCAGCAAAGCAGGATTAGGTGCCTATGGCTACACCTTC
.,TRBD2,TRBV19,TRBJ2-1,18,CASSIGQGGSGVYNEQFF,TGTGCCAGTAGTATAGGGCAGGGTGGTAGCGGGGTCTACAATGAGCAGTTCTTC
.,TRBD2,TRBV5-1,TRBJ2-1,17,CASSSKVGTSGGDEQFF,TGCGCCAGCAGCTCGAAGGTAGGGACTAGCGGAGGGGATGAGCAGTTCTTC
.,.,TRBV6-1,TRBJ1-2,13,CASNPGRAHGYTF,TGTGCCAGCAACCCCGGCAGGGCCCATGGCTACACCTTC
.,.,TRBV7-9,TRBJ2-5,13,CASTPPGQQTQYF,TGTGCCAGCACCCCTCCAGGGCAACAGACCCAGTACTTC
.,.,TRBV28,TRBJ1-1,14,CASSFGREGTEAFF,TGTGCCAGCAGTTTCGGGAGGGAGGGCACTGAAGCTTTCTTT
once,.,TRBV28,TRBJ2-2,15,CASRRSGTNTGELFF,TGTGCCAGCAGGCGGAGCGGAACGAACACCGGGGAGCTGTTTTTT
.,.,TRBV6-1,TRBJ1-1,12,CASIYRNTEAFF,TGTGCCAGCATTTATAGGAACACTGAAGCTTTCTTT
.,.,TRBV6-6,TRBJ2-7,12,CASSYQSYEQYF,TGTGCCAGCAGTTACCAGAGCTACGAGCAGTACTTC
.,.,TRBV6-5,TRBJ1-6,15,CATGGGNAYNSPLHF,TGTGCCACTGGGGGGGGAAATGCCTATAATTCACCCCTCCACTTT
.,.,TRBV14,TRBJ2-3,15,CASSPQTLPTDTQYF,TGTGCCAGCAGCCCGCAGACGCTACCCACAGATACGCAGTATTTT
.,TRBD2,TRBV5-1,TRBJ2-1,15,CASSLVSGSSNEQFF,TGCGCCAGCAGCTTGGTAAGCGGGAGTTCGAATGAGCAGTTCTTC
.,.,TRBV6-5,TRBJ2-3,16,CASSYLVAGGGDTQYF,TGTGCCAGCAGTTACCTAGTCGCAGGCGGAGGGGATACGCAGTATTTT
.,.,TRBV7-2,TRBJ1-6,15,CASSLSHIQSSPLHF,TGTGCCAGCAGCTTATCTCACATACAATCCTCACCCCTCCACTTT
.,.,TRBV30,TRBJ2-7,12,CAWRGPGYEQYF,TGTGCCTGGAGGGGTCCCGGATACGAGCAGTACTTC
.,.,TRBV21-1,TRBJ2-1,14,CASSKARGNNEQFF,TGTGCCAGCAGCAAAGCGAGAGGGAACAATGAGCAGTTCTTC
.,.,TRBV27,TRBJ1-2,13,CASSLQENYGYTF,TGTGCCAGCAGTTTACAGGAAAACTATGGCTACACCTTC
.,.,TRBV5-4,TRBJ1-1,16,CASSLAGRGRGTEAFF,TGTGCCAGCAGCTTGGCCGGTCGGGGCCGGGGCACTGAAGCTTTCTTT
.,TRBD2,TRBV9,TRBJ2-3,15,CASSVGSSGTDTQYF,TGTGCCAGCAGCGTAGGATCTAGCGGGACAGATACGCAGTATTTT
.,.,TRBV18,TRBJ2-7,14,CASSPRGGAYEQYF,TGTGCCAGCTCACCAAGGGGCGGAGCCTACGAGCAGTACTTC
.,.,TRBV7-2,TRBJ2-2,14,CASSLQGYTGELFF,TGTGCCAGCAGCTTACAGGGATACACCGGGGAGCTGTTTTTT
.,.,TRBV6-5,TRBJ1-1,14,CASTPGTLNTEAFF,TGTGCCAGCACCCCCGGGACTCTGAACACTGAAGCTTTCTTT
once,.,TRBV7-2,TRBJ1-1,13,CASSLVANTEAFF,TGTGCCAGCAGCTTAGTGGCGAACACTGAAGCTTTCTTT
.,.,TRBV7-2,TRBJ1-2,15,CASSLAGPRYYGYTF,TGTGCCAGCAGCTTAGCAGGACCCAGGTACTATGGCTACACCTTC
.,.,TRBV28,TRBJ1-4,15,CASNGRGMTNEKLFF,TGTGCCAGCAACGGTCGGGGGATGACTAATGAAAAACTGTTTTTT
.,TRBD2,TRBV5-1,TRBJ2-1,20,CASSTLPGLAGVKGENEQFF,TGCGCCAGCAGCACCCTCCCGGGACTAGCGGGAGTTAAAGGGGAAAATGAGCAGTTCTTC
.,.,TRBV5-6,TRBJ1-2,12,CASSTGRGGYTF,TGTGCCAGCAGCACTGGACGAGGGGGCTACACCTTC
.,.,TRBV9,TRBJ2-3,14,CASSVELGGDTQYF,TGTGCCAGCAGCGTAGAACTAGGAGGGGATACGCAGTATTTT
.,.,TRBV27,TRBJ1-5,12,CASGFTHQPQHF,TGTGCCAGCGGATTTACACATCAGCCCCAGCATTTT
.,.,TRBV29-1,TRBJ1-2,16,CSTKAAGRASFYGYTF,TGCAGCACAAAGGCCGCAGGGAGGGCGAGCTTTTATGGCTACACCTTC
.,.,TRBV19,TRBJ1-5,12,CASSLGPEPQHF,TGTGCCAGTAGTCTAGGCCCCGAACCCCAGCATTTT
.,TRBD1,TRBV2,TRBJ2-3,13,CASGGQRTDTQYF,TGTGCCAGCGGGGGACAGAGAACAGATACGCAGTATTTT
.,.,TRBV7-2,TRBJ2-2,13,CASSSRNTGELFF,TGTGCCAGCAGCTCACGTAACACCGGGGAGCTGTTTTTT
.,.,TRBV5-8,TRBJ2-5,17,CASSLAGGLGLGETQYF,TGTGCCAGCAGCTTGGCCGGGGGTCTGGGGTTAGGAGAGACCCAGTACTTC
.,TRBD1,TRBV5-1,TRBJ2-7,15,CASSFGRGNSYEQYF,TGCGCCAGCAGCTTCGGCAGGGGGAACTCCTACGAGCAGTACTTC
.,.,TRBV5-1,TRBJ1-1,14,CASTQEGLNTEAFF,TGCGCCAGCACCCAGGAGGGACTTAACACTGAAGCTTTCTTT
.,.,TRBV19,TRBJ2-7,13,CASSKGPGGEQYF,TGTGCCAGTAGTAAAGGGCCGGGTGGCGAGCAGTACTTC
few,.,TRBV7-9,TRBJ1-2,12,CASSLMQAGYTF,TGTGCCAGCAGCTTAATGCAAGCGGGCTACACCTTC
.,.,TRBV7-2,TRBJ1-4,13,CASSQNPREKLFF,TGTGCCAGCAGCCAAAACCCAAGGGAAAAACTGTTTTTT
.,TRBD2,TRBV28,TRBJ2-5,16,CASSPGTSGRLGTQYF,TGTGCCAGCAGTCCCGGGACTAGCGGGAGATTGGGGACCCAGTACTTC
.,TRBD2,TRBV6-5,TRBJ2-3,14,CASTSSGATDTQYF,TGTGCCAGCACCTCTAGCGGGGCCACAGATACGCAGTATTTT
few,.,TRBV2,TRBJ2-3,12,CASGRLEDTQYF,TGTGCCAGCGGAAGACTAGAGGATACGCAGTATTTT